This entry lists 27 T cell receptor beta chains sequenced from one sample in a study of technical replicates of blood from several donors. Clones were read by immunoSEQ multiplex PCR, and TCRdb kept only the in-frame ones, dropping some. This sample has more than 70,000 clones, with around 92% found just once. Sample: T cells isolated from PBMCs. These receptors all come from a human donor in good health.

This chain uses TRBV5-1 with TRBJ2-7; D unclear. The length of the CDR3 is 14 residues. The V end lost 1 base, the J end lost 1 base, and 9 bases lay between the germline ends. Germline V gives CDR1 SGHRS, CDR2 YFSETQ. CDR3 in DNA: TGCGCCAGCAGCTTGACAGCCGGATCCTACGAGCAGTACTTC. As protein: CASSLTAGSYEQYF.

The J gene is TRBJ1-1, the V gene TRBV19; TRBD1 matches at 8 bases. V shed 6 bases, J shed 4 bases, and the junction held 4 bases outside the gene matches. CDR1 and CDR2 from the germline V gene are LNHDA and SQIVND (reference sequence). CDR3 size: 13 residues. Here the CDR3 reads CASSRGRGTEAFF. Written as DNA, the CDR3 is TGTGCCAGTAGCAGGGGGCGAGGCACTGAAGCTTTCTTT.

The rearrangement uses TRBV5-1 and TRBJ1-6, with D unresolved. V gave up 4 bases and J gave up 7 bases, with 9 bases separating them. Germline V gene sequence: CDR1 SGHRS, CDR2 YFSETQ. CDR3 length: 13 residues. The DNA for the CDR3 is TGCGCCAGCAGCGGTGACACCAATTCACCCCTCCACTTT. Its translation: CASSGDTNSPLHF.

The chain recombines TRBV7-9 with TRBJ2-7, with TRBD1 matching 8 bases. V dropped 5 bases and J dropped 5; count of bases not matched to a gene: 8. CDR3 length: 14 amino acids. Germline CDR1 SEHNR, CDR2 FQNEAQ (reference sequence). CDR3: CASSPWGQDNEQYF. CDR3 nucleotides: TGTGCCAGCAGCCCGTGGGGACAGGACAACGAGCAGTACTTC.

This clone has more than one count but fewer than ten. The chain is built from TRBV10-1 and TRBJ2-7; 7 positions match TRBD1. The J segment lost 0 bases and the V segment lost 5 bases, leaving 7 bases of the junction unmatched. The length of the CDR3 is 15 residues. Germline V gene data show CDR1 as WNHNN and CDR2 as SYGVQD (reference sequence). For the CDR3, the DNA is TGCGCCAGCAGTCGACTCCGGGACAGCTCCTACGAGCAGTACTTC. Translation gives CASSRLRDSSYEQYF.

CDR3 protein: CASSIAPLADQETQYF. The CDR3 DNA reads TGTGCCAGTAGTATAGCCCCACTAGCGGACCAAGAGACCCAGTACTTC. The chain recombines TRBV19 with TRBJ2-5; 8 bases are shared with TRBD2. The CDR3 has 16 residues. Trimming cost V 1 base and J 0 bases; bases outside gene matches: 4. Germline V gene data show CDR1 as LNHDA and CDR2 as SQIVND (reference sequence).

The V gene is TRBV28, the J gene TRBJ1-1; D remains ambiguous. Trimming took 6 bases from V and 7 from J, leaving 12 bases between them. There are 12 residues in the CDR3. Germline V lookup: CDR1 MDHEN, CDR2 SYDVKM. The CDR3 nucleotides read TGTGCCAGCAGAGCGGGTCAGGTTGAAGCTTTCTTT. Encoded protein: CASRAGQVEAFF.

The chain joins TRBV28 to TRBJ1-4; TRBD1 matches 7 bases. The CDR3 has 16 amino acids. Germline CDR1 is MDHEN and CDR2 is SYDVKM. After removal of 5 bases from V and 4 bases from J, the junction contained 10 bases not matched to a gene. As DNA, the CDR3 is TGTGCCAGCAGTCCAAGAGGGACAGACTTTAATGAAAAACTGTTTTTT. Translation gives CASSPRGTDFNEKLFF.

CDR3 coding DNA: TGCGCCAGCAACGGGGTACAGGGCATAAACACTGAAGCTTTCTTT. Amino acids: CASNGVQGINTEAFF. The chain employs TRBV5-1 and TRBJ1-1, with a possible D match to TRBD1 (6 bases). This CDR3 contains 15 residues. V lost 6 bases, J lost 2 bases, and 17 bases lay in between. Germline CDR1 reads SGHRS; CDR2 reads YFSETQ.

The genes are TRBV30 and TRBJ2-1; TRBD2 matches 9 bases. V shed 7 bases, J shed 6 bases, and the junction held 10 bases outside the gene matches. Per germline, CDR1 GTSNPN and CDR2 SVGIG (reference sequence). This CDR3 contains 14 residues. CDR3 sequence (DNA): TGTGCCTTCAAGGGCGGGGGGGTTCCCAATGAGCAGTTCTTC. Translating it yields CAFKGGGVPNEQFF.

V and J are TRBV5-1 and TRBJ2-2; possible D gene TRBD1, 5 bases. The V and J ends lost 3 bases and 2 bases respectively, with 14 bases between them. The CDR3 is made up of 16 amino acids. Germline lookup yields CDR1 SGHRS and CDR2 YFSETQ. In DNA form, the CDR3 reads TGCGCCAGCAGCTCGGATCAGGGTCTCAACACCGGGGAGCTGTTTTTT. The encoded protein is CASSSDQGLNTGELFF.

CDR3 sequence reads: CASSRWDRETTDTQYF. CDR3 sequence (DNA): TGTGCCAGCAGTCGGTGGGACAGGGAAACCACAGATACGCAGTATTTT. The chain uses TRBV6-6 and TRBJ2-3, with 9 bases identical to TRBD1. The CDR3 contains 16 residues. Trimming removed 5 bases from V and 2 bases from J; junction bases left unmatched: 8. In germline, CDR1 is MNHNY, CDR2 SVGAGI (reference sequence).

CDR3 coding DNA: TGTGCCAGCAGCGCGGGGTGGGGACAGAACTACGAGCAGTACTTC. Protein product: CASSAGWGQNYEQYF. The chain joins TRBV5-6 to TRBJ2-7; the D gene is possibly TRBD1 (7 bases). CDR3 length equals 15 residues. Germline-derived CDR1 and CDR2 are SGHDT and YYEEEE. V was shortened by 4 bases and J by 3 bases, with 17 bases between the two germline ends.

This clone has more than one count but fewer than ten. This chain uses TRBV21-1 with TRBJ1-3. TRBV21-1 is a recognized pseudogene. The CDR3 runs to 14 residues. This chain's CDR3 is CASSSPGSGNTIYF. In DNA form, the CDR3 reads TGTGCCAGCAGCAGCCCCGGGAGCGGAAACACCATATATTTT.

V is TRBV13 and J is TRBJ2-2; 8 bases line up with TRBD2. The germline gives CDR1 PRHDT, CDR2 FYEKMQ (reference sequence). J lost 7 bases, V lost 2 bases, and 3 bases had no gene match. The length of the CDR3 is 14 residues. CDR3 sequence: CASSLRGGRGELFF. In DNA form, the CDR3 reads TGTGCCAGCAGCTTACGCGGGGGGCGCGGGGAGCTGTTTTTT.

The chain is built from TRBV7-8 and TRBJ1-5, with a weak D call TRBD1 (5 bases). Germline V gene lookup returns CDR1 SGHVS and CDR2 FQNEAQ. V was shortened by 0 bases and J by 1 base, with 19 bases between the two germline ends. This CDR3 spans 19 amino acids. The CDR3 loop is CASSLAGYRSVMSNQPQHF. In DNA, the CDR3 is TGTGCCAGCAGCTTAGCGGGCTACAGGAGTGTGATGAGCAATCAGCCCCAGCATTTT.

This chain uses TRBV5-1 with TRBJ2-1, with 11 bases that match TRBD2. The CDR3 is 14 residues long. With V trimmed by 2 bases and J by 9 bases, 4 bases remained unmatched. CDR1 is SGHRS and CDR2 is YFSETQ in the germline V gene. CDR3 nucleotide sequence: TGCGCCAGCAGCTTAACCGGGACTAGCGGTGAGCAGTTCTTC. It codes for CASSLTGTSGEQFF.

The genes are TRBV27 and TRBJ1-6; D is possibly TRBD1 (6 bases). Germline-derived CDR1 and CDR2 are MNHEY and SMNVEV (reference sequence). The CDR3 has 15 amino acids. V lost 7 bases to trimming and J lost 0 bases, with 10 bases between them. For the CDR3, the DNA is TGTGCCAGCAAAGGACAGAGCTCCTATAATTCACCCCTCCACTTT. It encodes CASKGQSSYNSPLHF.

The chain recombines TRBV4-1 with TRBJ2-3; 8 bases line up with TRBD2. The CDR3 is made up of 17 amino acids. Germline CDR1 and CDR2: MGHRA and YSYEKL. V dropped 1 base and J dropped 3; count of bases not matched to a gene: 9. This chain's CDR3 is CASSQAPLLAATDTQYF. The CDR3, as DNA: TGCGCCAGCAGCCAAGCCCCCTTACTAGCGGCAACAGATACGCAGTATTTT.

The chain recombines TRBV4-2 with TRBJ1-1, with TRBD1 matching 7 bases. CDR1 LGHNA and CDR2 YNFKEQ come from the germline V gene. CDR3 length equals 15 residues. V was clipped by 4 bases and J by 1 base; unmatched bases: 6. The CDR3 spells CASSPWTGENTEAFF. The CDR3 nucleotides read TGTGCCAGCAGCCCATGGACAGGAGAGAACACTGAAGCTTTCTTT.

The rearrangement links TRBV30 to TRBJ2-3, with TRBD2 matching over 10 bases. The V gene end was trimmed by 4 bases and the J gene end by 1 base; junction bases not matched to a gene: 2. The germline V gene has CDR1 GTSNPN and CDR2 SVGIG (reference sequence). The CDR3 spans 14 residues. The CDR3 reads CAWTSGGRTDTQYF. CDR3 nucleotides: TGTGCCTGGACTAGCGGGGGCCGCACAGATACGCAGTATTTT.

In this sample, this clone turned up once. The chain joins TRBV6-5 to TRBJ2-5; TRBD2 matches at 13 bases. This CDR3 region has 16 residues. After removal of 4 bases from V and 5 bases from J, the junction contained 7 bases not matched to a gene. Germline V gene sequence: CDR1 MNHEY, CDR2 SVGAGI. The CDR3 bases are TGTGCCAGCAGTTTCTGGACTAGCGGGAGTGAGGAGACCCAGTACTTC. Residues: CASSFWTSGSEETQYF.

This clone was detected only a few times. CDR3 sequence: CASRSGGYNSPLHF. DNA for the CDR3: TGTGCCAGTCGGTCAGGGGGTTATAATTCACCCCTCCACTTT. This chain joins TRBV19 and TRBJ1-6, with 7 bases fitting TRBD1. The length of the CDR3 is 14 residues. The germline V gene has CDR1 LNHDA and CDR2 SQIVND (reference sequence). V was pared by 8 bases and J by 4 bases, with 5 bases of the junction left unmatched.

CDR3 sequence: CASSLLGHGTSTDTQYF. DNA for the CDR3: TGTGCCAGCAGCCTGCTCGGGCACGGGACTAGCACAGATACGCAGTATTTT. V usage is TRBV14 and J usage is TRBJ2-3; a possible D gene is TRBD2 (6 bases). Germline values: CDR1 SGHDN, CDR2 FVKESK. CDR3 length: 17 residues. The V gene lost 4 bases and the J gene lost 0 bases, with 17 bases spanning the gap. Using reference TRBV14 and TRBJ2-3 for the parts outside the CDR3, the full variable domain is EAGVTQFPSHSVIEKGQTVTLRCDPISGHDNLYWYRRVMGKEIKFLLHFVKESKQDESGMPNNRFLAERTGGTYSTLKVQPAELEDSGVYFCASSLLGHGTSTDTQYFGPGTRLTVL.

The genes are TRBV29-1 and TRBJ1-2; TRBD1 agrees at 10 bases. Losses at the gene ends were 7 bases for V and 4 bases for J; bases not matched to a gene: 9. The CDR3 loop spans 14 amino acids. In germline, CDR1 is SQVTM, CDR2 ANQGSEA. CDR3 nucleotide sequence: TGCAGCGCATCACCCGGACAGGGGGGCTATGGCTACACCTTC. This codes for CSASPGQGGYGYTF.

This chain uses TRBV11-2 with TRBJ1-3; D is uncertain. Trimming removed 5 bases from V and 0 bases from J, with 11 bases in between. The CDR3 has 15 amino acids. Looked up from germline, CDR1 is SGHAT and CDR2 is FQNNGV. The CDR3 loop is CASSQDGSSGNTIYF. The CDR3 region has the DNA TGTGCCAGCAGCCAGGACGGGAGCTCTGGAAACACCATATATTTT.

The gene calls are TRBV5-6 and TRBJ2-7; D is perhaps TRBD1 (6 bases). V lost 6 bases and J lost 2, with 12 bases in between. CDR3 length equals 13 residues. Germline assignment: CDR1 SGHDT and CDR2 YYEEEE. CDR3 DNA sequence: TGTGCCAGCACCAGGGACACCGCCTACGAGCAGTACTTC. It specifies CASTRDTAYEQYF.